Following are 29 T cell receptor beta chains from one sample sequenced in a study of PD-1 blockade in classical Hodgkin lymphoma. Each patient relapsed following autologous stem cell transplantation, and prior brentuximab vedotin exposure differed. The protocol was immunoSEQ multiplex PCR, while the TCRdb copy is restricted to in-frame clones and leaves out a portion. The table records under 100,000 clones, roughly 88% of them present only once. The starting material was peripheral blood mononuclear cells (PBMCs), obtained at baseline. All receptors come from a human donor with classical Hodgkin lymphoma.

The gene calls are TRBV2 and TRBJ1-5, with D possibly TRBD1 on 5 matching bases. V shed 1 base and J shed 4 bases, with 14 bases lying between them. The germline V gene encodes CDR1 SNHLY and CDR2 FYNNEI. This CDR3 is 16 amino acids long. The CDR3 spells CASSEDLGQGNQPQHF. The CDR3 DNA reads TGTGCCAGCAGTGAAGATCTTGGGCAGGGTAATCAGCCCCAGCATTTT.

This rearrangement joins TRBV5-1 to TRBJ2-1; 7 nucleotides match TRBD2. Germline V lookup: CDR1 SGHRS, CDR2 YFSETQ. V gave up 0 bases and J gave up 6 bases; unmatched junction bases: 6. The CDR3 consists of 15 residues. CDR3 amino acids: CASSLALARSNEQFF. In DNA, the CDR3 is TGCGCCAGCAGCTTGGCACTAGCGAGATCCAATGAGCAGTTCTTC.

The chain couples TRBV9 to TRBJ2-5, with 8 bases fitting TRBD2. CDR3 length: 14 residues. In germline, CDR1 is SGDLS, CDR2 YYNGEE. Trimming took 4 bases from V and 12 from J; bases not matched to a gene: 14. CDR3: CASSPTTYSGKEYF. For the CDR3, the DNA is TGTGCCAGCAGCCCGACAACCTATAGCGGGAAGGAGTACTTC.

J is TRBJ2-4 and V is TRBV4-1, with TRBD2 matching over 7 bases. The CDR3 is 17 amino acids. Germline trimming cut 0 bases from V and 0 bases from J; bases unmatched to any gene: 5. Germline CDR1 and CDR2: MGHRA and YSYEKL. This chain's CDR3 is CASSQDVAGGAKNIQYF. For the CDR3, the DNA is TGCGCCAGCAGCCAAGATGTAGCGGGTGGAGCCAAAAACATTCAGTACTTC.

Here the CDR3 reads CASRGGLGGELFF. CDR3 in DNA: TGTGCCAGCCGCGGGGGTTTGGGCGGGGAGCTGTTTTTT. The rearrangement uses TRBV9 and TRBJ2-2; the match to TRBD2 covers 7 bases. Trimming at V came to 7 bases and at J to 7 bases, leaving 7 bases not matched to a gene. Germline CDR1 SGDLS, CDR2 YYNGEE. The CDR3 contains 13 residues.

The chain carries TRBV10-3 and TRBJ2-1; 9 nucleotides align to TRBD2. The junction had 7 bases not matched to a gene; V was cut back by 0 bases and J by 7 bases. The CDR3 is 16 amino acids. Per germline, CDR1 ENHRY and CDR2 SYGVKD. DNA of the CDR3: TGTGCCATCAGTGAGTCGATGCGGGAGGGCGGAAATGAGCAGTTCTTC. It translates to CAISESMREGGNEQFF.

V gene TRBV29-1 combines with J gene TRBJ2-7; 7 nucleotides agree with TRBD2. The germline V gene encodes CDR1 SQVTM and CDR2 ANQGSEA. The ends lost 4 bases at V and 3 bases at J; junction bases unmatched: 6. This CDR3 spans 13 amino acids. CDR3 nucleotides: TGCAGCGTTGCGGGGGGAGGAGACTACGAGCAGTACTTC. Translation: CSVAGGGDYEQYF.

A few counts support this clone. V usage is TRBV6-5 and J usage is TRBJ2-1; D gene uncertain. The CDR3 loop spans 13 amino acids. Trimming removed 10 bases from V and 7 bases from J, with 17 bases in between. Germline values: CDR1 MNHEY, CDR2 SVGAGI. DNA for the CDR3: TGTGCCACCTCTCCCGGCTACGGGAATGAGCAGTTCTTC. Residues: CATSPGYGNEQFF.

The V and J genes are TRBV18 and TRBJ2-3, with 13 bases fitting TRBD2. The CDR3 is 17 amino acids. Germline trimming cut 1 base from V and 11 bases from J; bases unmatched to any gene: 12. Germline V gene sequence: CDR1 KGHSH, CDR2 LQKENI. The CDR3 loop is CASSPLGTSGTRLWQYF. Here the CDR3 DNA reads TGTGCCAGCTCACCACTCGGGACTAGCGGGACCCGGTTATGGCAGTATTTT. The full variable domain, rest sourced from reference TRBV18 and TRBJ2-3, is NAGVMQNPRHLVRRRGQEARLRCSPMKGHSHVYWYRQLPEEGLKFMVYLQKENIIDESGMPKERFSAEFPKEGPSILRIQQVVRGDSAAYFCASSPLGTSGTRLWQYFGPGTRLTVL.

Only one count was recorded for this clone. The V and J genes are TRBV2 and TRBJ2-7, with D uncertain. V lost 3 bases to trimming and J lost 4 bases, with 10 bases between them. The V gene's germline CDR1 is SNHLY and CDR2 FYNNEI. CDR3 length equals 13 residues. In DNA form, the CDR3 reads TGTGCCAGCAGTGAGGCTAGGAATTACGAGCAGTACTTC. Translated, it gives CASSEARNYEQYF.

Here the CDR3 DNA reads TGTGCCATCAGTGCCGGGGGAGCGGGCCAAGAGACCCAGTACTTC. Translation gives CAISAGGAGQETQYF. The J gene is TRBJ2-5, the V gene TRBV10-3; tentative D call: TRBD2 (6 bases). Between the trimmed V and J ends, which lost 4 bases and 1 base, there was a span of 13 bases. CDR1 is ENHRY and CDR2 is SYGVKD in the germline V gene. CDR3 length: 15 amino acids.

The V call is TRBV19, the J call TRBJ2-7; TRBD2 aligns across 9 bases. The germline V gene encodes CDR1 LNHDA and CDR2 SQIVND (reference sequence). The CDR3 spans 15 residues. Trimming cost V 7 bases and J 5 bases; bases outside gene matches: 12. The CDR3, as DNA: TGTGCCAGTACCAAAGGTAGCGGGGGAGGCAACGAGCAGTACTTC. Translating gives CASTKGSGGGNEQYF.

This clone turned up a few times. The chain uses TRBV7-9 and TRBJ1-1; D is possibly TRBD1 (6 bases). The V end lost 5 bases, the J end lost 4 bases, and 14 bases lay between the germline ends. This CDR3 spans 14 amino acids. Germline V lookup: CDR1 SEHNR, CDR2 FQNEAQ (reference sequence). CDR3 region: CASSLETGLTEAFF. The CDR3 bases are TGTGCCAGCAGCCTAGAGACAGGTCTCACTGAAGCTTTCTTT.

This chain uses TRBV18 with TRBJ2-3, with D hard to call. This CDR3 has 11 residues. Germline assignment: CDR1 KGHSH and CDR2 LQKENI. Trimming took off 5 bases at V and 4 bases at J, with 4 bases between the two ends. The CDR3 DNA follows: TGTGCCAGCTCAAACCCAGATACGCAGTATTTT. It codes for CASSNPDTQYF.

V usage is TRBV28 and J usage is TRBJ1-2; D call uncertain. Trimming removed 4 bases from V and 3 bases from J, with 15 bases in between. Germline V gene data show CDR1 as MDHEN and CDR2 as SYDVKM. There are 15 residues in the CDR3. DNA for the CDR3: TGTGCCAGCAGTTCGATCGGTGAAGGGTACTATGGCTACACCTTC. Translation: CASSSIGEGYYGYTF.

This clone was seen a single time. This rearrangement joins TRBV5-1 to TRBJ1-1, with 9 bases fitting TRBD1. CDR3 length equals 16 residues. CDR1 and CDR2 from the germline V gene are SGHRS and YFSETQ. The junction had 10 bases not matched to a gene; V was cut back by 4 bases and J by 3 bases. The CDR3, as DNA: TGCGCCAGCAGCGAATTACAGGGGGCGCGTCACACTGAAGCTTTCTTT. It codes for CASSELQGARHTEAFF.

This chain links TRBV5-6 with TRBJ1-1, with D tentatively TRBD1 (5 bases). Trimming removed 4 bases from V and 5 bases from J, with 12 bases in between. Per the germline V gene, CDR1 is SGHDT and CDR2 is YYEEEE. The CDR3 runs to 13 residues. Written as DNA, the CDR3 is TGTGCCAGCAGCCCGACGGGGCGGACTGAAGCTTTCTTT. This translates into CASSPTGRTEAFF.

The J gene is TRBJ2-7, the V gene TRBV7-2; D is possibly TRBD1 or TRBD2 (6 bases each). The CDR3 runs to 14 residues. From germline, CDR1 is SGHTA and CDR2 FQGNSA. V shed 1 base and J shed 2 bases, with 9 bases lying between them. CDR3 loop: CASSLGGAAYEQYF. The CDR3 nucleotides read TGTGCCAGCAGCTTAGGGGGGGCAGCCTACGAGCAGTACTTC.

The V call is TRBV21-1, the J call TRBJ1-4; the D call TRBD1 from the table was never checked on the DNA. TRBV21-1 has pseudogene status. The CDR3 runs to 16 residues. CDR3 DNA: TGTGCCAGCAGCTCTCACCGCAGGGGGGAGAACGAAAAACTGTTTTTT. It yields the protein CASSSHRRGENEKLFF.

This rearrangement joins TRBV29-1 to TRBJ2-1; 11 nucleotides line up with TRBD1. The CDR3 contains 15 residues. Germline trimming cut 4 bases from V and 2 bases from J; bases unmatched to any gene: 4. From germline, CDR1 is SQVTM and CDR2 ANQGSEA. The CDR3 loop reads CSVGGQGVTYNEQFF. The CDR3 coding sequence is TGCAGCGTTGGGGGACAGGGGGTAACCTACAATGAGCAGTTCTTC.

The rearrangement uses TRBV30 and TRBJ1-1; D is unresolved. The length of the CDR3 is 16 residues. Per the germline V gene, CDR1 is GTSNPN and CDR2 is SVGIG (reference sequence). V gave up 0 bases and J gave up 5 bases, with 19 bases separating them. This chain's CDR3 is CAWSVDEAAGWTEAFF. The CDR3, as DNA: TGTGCCTGGAGTGTAGATGAGGCGGCCGGATGGACTGAAGCTTTCTTT.

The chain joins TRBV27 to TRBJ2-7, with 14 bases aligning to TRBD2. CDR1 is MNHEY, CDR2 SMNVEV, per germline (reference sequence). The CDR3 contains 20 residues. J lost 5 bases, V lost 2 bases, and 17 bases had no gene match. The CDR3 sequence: CASSLTPTGLAGASPHEQYF. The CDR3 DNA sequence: TGTGCCAGCAGTTTAACCCCGACGGGACTAGCGGGAGCGAGCCCCCACGAGCAGTACTTC.

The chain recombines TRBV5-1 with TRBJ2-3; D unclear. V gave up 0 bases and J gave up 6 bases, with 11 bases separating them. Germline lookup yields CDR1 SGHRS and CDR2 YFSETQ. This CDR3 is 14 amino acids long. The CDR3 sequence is CASSLATGSDTQYF. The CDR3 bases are TGCGCCAGCAGCTTGGCGACCGGGTCCGATACGCAGTATTTT.

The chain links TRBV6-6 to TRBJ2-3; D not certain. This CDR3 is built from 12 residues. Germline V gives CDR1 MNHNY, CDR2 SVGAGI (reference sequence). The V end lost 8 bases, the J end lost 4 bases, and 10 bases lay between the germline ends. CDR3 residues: CASSEIADTQYF. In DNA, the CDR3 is TGTGCCAGCTCCGAAATCGCAGATACGCAGTATTTT.

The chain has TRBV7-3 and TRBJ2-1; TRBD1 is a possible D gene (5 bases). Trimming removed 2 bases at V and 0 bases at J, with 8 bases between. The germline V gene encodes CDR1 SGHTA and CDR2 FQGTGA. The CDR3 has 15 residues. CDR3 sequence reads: CASSLGRASYNEQFF. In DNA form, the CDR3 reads TGTGCCAGCAGCTTAGGCAGGGCCTCCTACAATGAGCAGTTCTTC.

The CDR3, as DNA: TGTGCCAGCAGCTTGATAGGGGGACCGGGGGAAAAACTGTTTTTT. Translation: CASSLIGGPGEKLFF. V is TRBV4-2 and J is TRBJ1-4; TRBD1 is a possible D gene (6 bases). V was shortened by 5 bases and J by 8 bases, with 18 bases between the two germline ends. Per the germline V gene, CDR1 is LGHNA and CDR2 is YNFKEQ. The CDR3 consists of 15 residues.

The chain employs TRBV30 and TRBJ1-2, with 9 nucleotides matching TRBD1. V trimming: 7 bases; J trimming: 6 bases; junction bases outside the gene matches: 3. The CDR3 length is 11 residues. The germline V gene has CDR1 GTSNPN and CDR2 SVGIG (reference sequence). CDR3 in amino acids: CALQGANGYTF. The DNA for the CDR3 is TGTGCCTTACAGGGGGCGAATGGCTACACCTTC.

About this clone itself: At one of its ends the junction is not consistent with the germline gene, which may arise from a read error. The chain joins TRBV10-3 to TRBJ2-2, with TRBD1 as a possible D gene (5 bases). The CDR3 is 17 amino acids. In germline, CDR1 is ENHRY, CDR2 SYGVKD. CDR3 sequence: CAITESGQVENTGELFF. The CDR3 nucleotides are TGTGCCATCACTGAGTCAGGGCAAGTAGAGAACACCGGGGAGCTGTTTTTT.

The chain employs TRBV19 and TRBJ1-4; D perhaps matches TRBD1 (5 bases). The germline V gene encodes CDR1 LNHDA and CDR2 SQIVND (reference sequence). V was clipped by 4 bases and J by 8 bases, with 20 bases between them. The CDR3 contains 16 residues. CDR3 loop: CASSSGQSLFLEKLFF. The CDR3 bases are TGTGCCAGTAGTAGTGGACAAAGTCTTTTTTTGGAAAAACTGTTTTTT.